This T cell receptor (beta chain) was found in a study of blood T cell repertoires in COVID-19. CDR1 LNHDA and CDR2 SQIVND come from the germline V gene (reference sequence). The CDR3 runs to 15 residues. With V trimmed by 5 bases and J by 0 bases, 6 bases remained unmatched. In the original processing: Amplification from reference gene primers served as the basis for estimated nucleated cell counts. Sequenced by immunoSEQ multiplex PCR; TCRdb stores in-frame clones only, minus some. The DNA was the basis for D and trimming; V, J and clone size are from that table. The data contain about 120,000 clones, 70% to 80% of them singletons.

This receptor was taken from a man between 45 and 60 years old with acute or convalescent COVID-19. Source material: peripheral blood. This chain connects TRBV19 to TRBJ1-1, with TRBD1 identical over 7 bases. CDR3 region: CASSLMGQMNTEAFF. CDR3 in DNA: TGTGCCAGTAGTTTAATGGGACAGATGAACACTGAAGCTTTCTTT.